This T cell receptor (beta chain) was captured by sequencing in a study of cytomegalovirus exposure and HLA in healthy donors. Germline assignment: CDR1 LNHDA and CDR2 SQIVND (reference sequence). The CDR3 length is 16 residues. V shed 1 base and J shed 3 bases, with 13 bases lying between them. Assay: immunoSEQ multiplex PCR; the TCRdb copy retains only in-frame clones and omits some. The table has over 65,000 clones, around 95% seen once. This TCR was recovered from a woman between 18 and 29 years old in good health and CMV-seropositive. The V gene is TRBV19, the J gene TRBJ1-5; maybe TRBD1 (6 bases). Sequenced: PBMCs. The CDR3 reads CASSIGGGGANQPQHF. The CDR3 DNA reads as TGTGCCAGTAGTATAGGGGGCGGGGGGGCCAATCAGCCCCAGCATTTT.